Listed below are T cell receptor beta chains from one sample, sequenced in a study of cytomegalovirus exposure and HLA in healthy donors. Sequencing was performed with immunoSEQ multiplex PCR; in TCRdb, only in-frame clones are kept and a portion is missing. This sample's clone table lists around 130,000 clones. The material sequenced was PBMCs. The source is a woman between 35 and 50 years old in good health and CMV-seronegative. Both conserved end residues are part of each CDR3. Each record gives: J gene, V gene, D gene, CDR3 DNA, CDR3 protein. D genes are given only for firm matches.

>TRBJ1-1|TRBV7-9|.
TGTGCCAGCAGCTTGGGACTTGTGAACACTGAAGCTTTCTTT
CASSLGLVNTEAFF
>TRBJ1-4|TRBV5-6|.
TGTGCCAGCAGCGAACATGGAACTAATGAAAAACTGTTTTTT
CASSEHGTNEKLFF
>TRBJ2-6|TRBV2|.
TGTGCCAGCAGTGGGTATGGGGGCACTACGGGGGCCAACGTCCTGACTTTC
CASSGYGGTTGANVLTF
>TRBJ1-1|TRBV5-4|TRBD1
TGTGCCAGCAGCCCACAGGGGGGTCAAATGAACACTGAAGCTTTCTTT
CASSPQGGQMNTEAFF
>TRBJ1-2|TRBV6-1|.
TGTGCCAGCATGGACAGTGGCGGCTATGGCTACACCTTC
CASMDSGGYGYTF
>TRBJ2-5|TRBV7-6|TRBD2
TGTGCCAGCAGCTTAGCGGTAGCGGGGGGCCAAGAGACCCAGTACTTC
CASSLAVAGGQETQYF
>TRBJ1-2|TRBV11-2|TRBD1
TGTGCCAGCAGCTTAGTGCCCCGGGACAGTCTGGACTATGGCTACACCTTC
CASSLVPRDSLDYGYTF
>TRBJ2-3|TRBV7-9|.
TGTGCCAGCAGCTTATACGGGGGCACAGATACGCAGTATTTT
CASSLYGGTDTQYF
>TRBJ2-5|TRBV18|TRBD2
TGTGCCAGCTCCCCGGGACTAGCGGGGGTCGGGGAGACCCAGTACTTC
CASSPGLAGVGETQYF
>TRBJ2-3|TRBV4-3|.
TGCGCCAGCAGCCAGGGGGCGGGGGAAACTACAGATACGCAGTATTTT
CASSQGAGETTDTQYF
>TRBJ2-5|TRBV7-9|TRBD1
TGTGCCAGCAGCCTGAGGGGGCGGGAGACCCAGTACTTC
CASSLRGRETQYF
>TRBJ1-1|TRBV7-2|TRBD1
TGTGCCAGCAGCTTAGATAGACAGGGAAGGAGTACTGAAGCTTTCTTT
CASSLDRQGRSTEAFF
>TRBJ1-2|TRBV19|TRBD1
TGTGCCAGTAGTTCCGACCACAGGGGGCGCCGGAAGGGCTACACCTTC
CASSSDHRGRRKGYTF
>TRBJ2-3|TRBV11-2|TRBD1
TGTGCCAGCAGCGCACTACAGGGGAGAGATACGCAGTATTTT
CASSALQGRDTQYF
>TRBJ1-6|TRBV6-1|.
TGTGCCAGCAGTGAAGAGATCGGGTCCGTATCACCCCTCCACTTT
CASSEEIGSVSPLHF
>TRBJ1-2|TRBV18|TRBD1
TGTGCCAGCTCACAGGGACAGGGTAACTATGGCTACACCTTC
CASSQGQGNYGYTF
>TRBJ2-7|TRBV4-2|.
TGTGCCAGCAGCCCCGACAGGACAGACCCCTACGAGCAGTACTTC
CASSPDRTDPYEQYF
>TRBJ2-5|TRBV5-4|TRBD2
TGTGCCAGCAGTTACGGGACTAGCGGGGGGGCCGAGACCCAGTACTTC
CASSYGTSGGAETQYF
>TRBJ1-2|TRBV6-1|.
TGTGCCAGCAGCGTGGACAGCCCCTATGGCTACACCTTC
CASSVDSPYGYTF
>TRBJ2-1|TRBV7-2|TRBD1
TGTGCCAGCAGCCGGGACAGAATATCCAATGAGCAGTTCTTC
CASSRDRISNEQFF
>TRBJ2-5|TRBV6-1|TRBD1
TGTGCCAGCAGTGTCGGACAGGAAGAGACCCAGTACTTC
CASSVGQEETQYF
>TRBJ2-7|TRBV18|TRBD1
TGTGCCAGCTCACCTGGGACAGGTCAGTCCTACGAGCAGTACTTC
CASSPGTGQSYEQYF
>TRBJ2-7|TRBV29-1|TRBD1
TGCAGCGTTGAACGACAGGGGGCCTACGAGCAGTACTTC
CSVERQGAYEQYF
>TRBJ1-6|TRBV19|.
TGTGCCAGTAGTAATTGGCAGGGTGTTGATTCACCCCTCCACTTT
CASSNWQGVDSPLHF
>TRBJ1-1|TRBV27|.
TGTGCCAGCAGTTCGGACACTGAAGCTTTCTTT
CASSSDTEAFF
>TRBJ2-4|TRBV28|.
TGTGCCAGCAGTTTCCCGGGACTCAAAAACATTCAGTACTTC
CASSFPGLKNIQYF
>TRBJ2-1|TRBV29-1|TRBD1
TGCAGCGTTATCACGACAGGGGAGGAGCAGTTCTTC
CSVITTGEEQFF
>TRBJ2-3|TRBV6-5|TRBD2
TGTGCCAGCAGTTACTCAACGGCGGGGGGATCAGATACGCAGTATTTT
CASSYSTAGGSDTQYF
>TRBJ1-4|TRBV7-2|.
TGTGCCAGCAGCTCCGACGGGAGTAATGAAAAACTGTTTTTT
CASSSDGSNEKLFF
>TRBJ1-6|TRBV6-1|TRBD1
TGTGCCAGCAGTGCAGTGACAGGGATTAATTCACCCCTCCACTTT
CASSAVTGINSPLHF
>TRBJ1-3|TRBV5-4|.
TGTGCCAGCAGCTTGGAGCTAGACGGGAACACCATATATTTT
CASSLELDGNTIYF
>TRBJ1-1|TRBV18|.
TGTGCCAGCTCACACAGGGACACTGAAGCTTTCTTT
CASSHRDTEAFF
>TRBJ2-1|TRBV5-1|.
TGCGCCAGCAGCTCGTCCAGATCTTACAACAATGAGCAGTTCTTC
CASSSSRSYNNEQFF
>TRBJ2-2|TRBV6-4|.
TGTGCCAGCAGTACAAACGCGGCAGAAAACACCGGGGAGCTGTTTTTT
CASSTNAAENTGELFF
>TRBJ2-7|TRBV19|.
TGTGCCAGTAGTCTAGGGGACACCGAGACCTACGAGCAGTACTTC
CASSLGDTETYEQYF
>TRBJ1-2|TRBV28|TRBD1
TGTGCCACCTCAGGGGGTAACTATGGCTACACCTTC
CATSGGNYGYTF
>TRBJ1-1|TRBV5-5|TRBD1
TGTGCCAGCAGCCCCAGGGGGTGCACTGAAGCTTTCTTT
CASSPRGCTEAFF
>TRBJ1-5|TRBV5-1|TRBD1
TGCGCCAGCAGCCCGGACAGGGGAGGCCAGCCCCAGCATTTT
CASSPDRGGQPQHF
>TRBJ1-1|TRBV9|.
TGTGCCAGCAGCGTAGACGGGGAGAACACTGAAGCTTTCTTT
CASSVDGENTEAFF
>TRBJ2-1|TRBV7-2|TRBD2
TGTGCCAGCAGCTCCTACGGGACTAGCGGATACAATGAGCAGTTCTTC
CASSSYGTSGYNEQFF
>TRBJ2-3|TRBV7-3|TRBD2
TGTGCCAGCAGACTAGCGGGGGGGCCGAAGGATACGCAGTATTTT
CASRLAGGPKDTQYF
>TRBJ2-5|TRBV10-3|.
TGTGCCATCAGTGCAGGGGACGAGACCCAGTACTTC
CAISAGDETQYF
>TRBJ1-6|TRBV27|TRBD1
TGTGCCAGCAGTTGGGGACAGGGGGGTAATTCACCCCTCCACTTT
CASSWGQGGNSPLHF
>TRBJ2-2|TRBV7-7|.
TGTGCTAGCAGCTTAAGAGGAAAAGCCGGGGAGCTGTTTTTT
CASSLRGKAGELFF
>TRBJ2-1|TRBV10-3|TRBD1
TGTGCCATCACTCTCGGACAGGGGGAATACAATGAGCAGTTCTTC
CAITLGQGEYNEQFF
>TRBJ2-2|TRBV7-2|.
TGTGCCAGCAGCCGCACTAGCATCGCCGGGGAGCTGTTTTTT
CASSRTSIAGELFF
>TRBJ1-1|TRBV7-8|TRBD1
TGTGCCAGCAGAGGGGGACAGGTTACTTTCTTT
CASRGGQVTFF
>TRBJ1-2|TRBV7-2|TRBD1
TGTGCCAGCAGCTCGGACAGGGGACCCTATGGCTACACCTTC
CASSSDRGPYGYTF
>TRBJ1-2|TRBV5-6|TRBD1
TGTGCCAGCAGGGTTACAGGGGTAGGGAACTATGGCTACACCTTC
CASRVTGVGNYGYTF
>TRBJ2-7|TRBV5-6|.
TGTGCCAGCAGCTTGGCTATCGGCGGGGAGCAGTACTTC
CASSLAIGGEQYF
>TRBJ1-2|TRBV27|.
TGTGCCAGCAGCCTGAGGGGGACCAACTATGGCTACACCTTC
CASSLRGTNYGYTF
>TRBJ2-4|TRBV6-6|TRBD1
TGTGCCAGCACCAAGGGACAGAAAAACATTCAGTACTTC
CASTKGQKNIQYF
>TRBJ1-5|TRBV5-5|.
TGTGCCAGCAGCTTGAGGGGTTATAGCAATCAGCCCCAGCATTTT
CASSLRGYSNQPQHF
>TRBJ1-1|TRBV5-4|TRBD1
TGTGCCAGCAGCTTCCCGGACAGGGTTGAAGCTTTCTTT
CASSFPDRVEAFF
>TRBJ1-1|TRBV7-3|TRBD1
TGTGCCAGCAGTGGACAGGAGAACACTGAAGCTTTCTTT
CASSGQENTEAFF
>TRBJ2-2|TRBV27|TRBD2
TGTGCCAGCATCGCGGGACTAGCGGGCACCGGGGAGCTGTTTTTT
CASIAGLAGTGELFF
>TRBJ2-2|TRBV5-1|.
TGCGCCAGCAGCTTCTCAGACGGCGGCGGGGAGCTGTTTTTT
CASSFSDGGGELFF
>TRBJ2-1|TRBV28|TRBD2
TGTGCCAGCCGAAGGGGGGGCGGGACTAGATCATCGGGCAATGAGCAGTTCTTC
CASRRGGGTRSSGNEQFF
>TRBJ1-2|TRBV7-2|.
TGTGCCAGCAGCCCCGTGGTAGGAGAAGGCTATGGCTACACCTTC
CASSPVVGEGYGYTF
>TRBJ2-6|TRBV19|.
TGTGCCAGTAGTTCGACTTACTCTGGGGCCAACGTCCTGACTTTC
CASSSTYSGANVLTF